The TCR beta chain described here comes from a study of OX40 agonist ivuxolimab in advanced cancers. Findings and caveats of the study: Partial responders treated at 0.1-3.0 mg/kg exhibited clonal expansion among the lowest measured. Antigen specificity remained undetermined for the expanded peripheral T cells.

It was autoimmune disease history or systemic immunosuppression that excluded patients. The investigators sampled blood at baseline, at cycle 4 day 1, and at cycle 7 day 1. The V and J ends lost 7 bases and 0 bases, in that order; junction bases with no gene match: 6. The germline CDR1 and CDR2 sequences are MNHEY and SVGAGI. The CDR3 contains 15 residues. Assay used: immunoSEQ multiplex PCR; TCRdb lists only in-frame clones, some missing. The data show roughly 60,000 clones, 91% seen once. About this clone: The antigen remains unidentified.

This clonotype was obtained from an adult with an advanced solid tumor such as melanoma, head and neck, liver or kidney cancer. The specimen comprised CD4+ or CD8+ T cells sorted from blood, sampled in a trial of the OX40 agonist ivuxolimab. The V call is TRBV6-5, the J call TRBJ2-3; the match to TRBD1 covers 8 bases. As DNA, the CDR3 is TGTGCCAGCAAAGGACAGGGCAGGAGCACAGATACGCAGTATTTT. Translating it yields CASKGQGRSTDTQYF.